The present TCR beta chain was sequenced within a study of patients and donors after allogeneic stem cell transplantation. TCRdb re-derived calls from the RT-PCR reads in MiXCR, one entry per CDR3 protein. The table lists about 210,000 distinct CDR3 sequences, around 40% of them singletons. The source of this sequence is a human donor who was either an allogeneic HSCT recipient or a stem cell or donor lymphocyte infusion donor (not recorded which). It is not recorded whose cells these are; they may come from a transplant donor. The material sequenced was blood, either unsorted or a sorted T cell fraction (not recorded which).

As DNA, the CDR3 is TGTGCCAGCAGTTTATGCTGGACTAGCGGGTGTGGGGACCAAGAGACCCAGTACTTC. Protein: CASSLCWTSGCGDQETQYF. V usage is TRBV28 and J usage is TRBJ2-5; 11 positions match TRBD2. Germline-derived CDR1 and CDR2 are MDHEN and SYDVKM. The CDR3 is 19 residues long. The J segment lost 0 bases and the V segment lost 0 bases, leaving 9 bases of the junction unmatched. The complete variable domain, with remaining parts taken from reference TRBV28 and TRBJ2-5, reads DVKVTQSSRYLVKRTGEKVFLECVQDMDHENMFWYRQDPGLGLRLIYFSYDVKMKEKGDIPEGYSVSREKKERFSLILESASTNQTSMYLCASSLCWTSGCGDQETQYFGPGTRLLVL.